The 15 T cell receptor beta chains presented below share a single source sample, sequenced in a study of T cells in Graves' hyperthyroidism and ophthalmopathy. Amplified TCR beta CDR3 regions came from RNA transcripts. The study used the HTBI primer set for a first-round RT-PCR of the TCR CDR3. TCRdb fed the multiplex PCR reads into MiXCR, producing one record per CDR3 protein. The table has roughly 550,000 distinct CDR3 sequences, 15% to 20% seen once; the top ten hold 25% to 35%. The sample taken for sequencing was blood. These receptors all come from a woman aged 25-40 years with Graves' ophthalmopathy.

The V and J genes are TRBV7-2 and TRBJ2-1; 13 bases align to TRBD2. V shed 3 bases and J 2 bases; nucleotides not matched to a gene: 1. The CDR3 sequence is 16 residues long. From germline, CDR1 is SGHTA and CDR2 FQGNSA. CDR3 nucleotide sequence: TGTGCCAGCAGCTTCGGACTAGCGGGGGCCTACAATGAGCAGTTCTTC. Translating it yields CASSFGLAGAYNEQFF. Combining the CDR3 with reference TRBV7-2 and TRBJ2-1 gives the whole variable domain GAGVSQSPSNKVTEKGKDVELRCDPISGHTALYWYRQSLGQGLEFLIYFQGNSAPDKSGLPSDRFSAERTGGSVSTLTIQRTQQEDSAVYLCASSFGLAGAYNEQFFGPGTRLTVL.

This clonotype was recorded at least ten times. The CDR3 DNA follows: TGTGCCAGCAGGGAAACCGGGACTAGCGGGAGGGCCAATGAGCAGTTCTTC. Translating it yields CASRETGTSGRANEQFF. The rearrangement links TRBV27 to TRBJ2-1, with TRBD2 matching 16 bases. Germline loops: CDR1 MNHEY, CDR2 SMNVEV (reference sequence). The V gene end was trimmed by 6 bases and the J gene end by 6 bases; junction bases not matched to a gene: 8. This CDR3 is 17 amino acids long.

This clonotype was seen at least ten times. The J gene is TRBJ2-3, the V gene TRBV27, with 10 nucleotides matching TRBD2. Germline values: CDR1 MNHEY, CDR2 SMNVEV (reference sequence). The CDR3 loop spans 16 amino acids. After removal of 5 bases from V and 3 bases from J, the junction contained 8 bases not matched to a gene. This CDR3 is CASSTLAGAGTDTQYF. CDR3 nucleotides: TGTGCCAGCAGTACCCTAGCGGGAGCGGGAACAGATACGCAGTATTTT.

At least ten counts were recorded for this clonotype. This chain links TRBV29-1 with TRBJ2-3, with 7 bases matching TRBD1. J was trimmed by 1 base and V by 2 bases; bases with no gene match: 6. CDR1 and CDR2 (germline): SQVTM, ANQGSEA. The CDR3 spans 15 residues. CDR3 loop: CSVERGGAGTDTQYF. CDR3 DNA sequence: TGCAGCGTTGAAAGAGGGGGCGCGGGCACAGATACGCAGTATTTT.

This clonotype was seen repeatedly, ten times or more. This rearrangement joins TRBV5-1 to TRBJ2-7, with D perhaps matching TRBD1 or TRBD2 (6 bases each). CDR1 is SGHRS, CDR2 YFSETQ, per germline. Trimming took off 0 bases at V and 1 base at J, with 11 bases between the two ends. The CDR3 has 15 residues. CDR3 sequence reads: CASSLATGRSYEQYF. Written as DNA, the CDR3 is TGCGCCAGCAGCTTGGCCACAGGGAGGTCCTACGAGCAGTACTTC.

This clonotype has at least ten counts. The chain combines TRBV20-1 with TRBJ2-1; 13 bases align to TRBD2. Germline-derived CDR1 and CDR2 are DFQATT and SNEGSKA (reference sequence). The CDR3 consists of 16 residues. V lost 4 bases and J lost 9; bases outside the gene matches: 12. CDR3 sequence (DNA): TGCAGTGCTACCGGGACTAGCGGGGAGCTTACTGGTGAGCAGTTCTTC. It encodes CSATGTSGELTGEQFF.

The V and J genes are TRBV20-1 and TRBJ2-1, with TRBD2 identical over 7 bases. Trimming cost V 3 bases and J 0 bases; bases outside gene matches: 11. The length of the CDR3 is 17 residues. Per germline, CDR1 DFQATT and CDR2 SNEGSKA (reference sequence). The CDR3 DNA is TGCAGTGCTAGGGCTAGCGGATACAATTTCTCCTACAATGAGCAGTTCTTC. Its protein product is CSARASGYNFSYNEQFF.

This clonotype has only a few counts. The V and J genes are TRBV28 and TRBJ2-5; a weak D match, TRBD2 (5 bases). The V and J ends lost 1 base and 0 bases respectively, with 9 bases between them. Germline V CDR1 and CDR2: MDHEN, SYDVKM. The CDR3 is 15 amino acids. The CDR3 loop is CASSLSPDYQETQYF. CDR3 sequence (DNA): TGTGCCAGCAGTTTATCTCCGGACTACCAAGAGACCCAGTACTTC.

About this clonotype: A read error may be the cause here, since a much bigger clone is one base away. The CDR3 DNA reads TGTGCCAGCAGCTTACGTTCATCTGGACTAGCGGGATCGAACACCGGGGAGCTGTTTTTT. This gives the protein CASSLRSSGLAGSNTGELFF. This chain joins TRBV7-2 and TRBJ2-2, with 12 bases lining up with TRBD2. The length of the CDR3 is 20 residues. V lost 2 bases to trimming and J lost 0 bases; unmatched junction nucleotides: 10. Per the germline V gene, CDR1 is SGHTA and CDR2 is FQGNSA.

Many counts were recorded for this clonotype. The chain has TRBV7-3 and TRBJ2-7; perhaps TRBD2 as D (5 bases). Trimming took off 6 bases at V and 2 bases at J, with 17 bases between the two ends. The germline gives CDR1 SGHTA, CDR2 FQGTGA. The CDR3 has 15 amino acids. CDR3: CASSPGPSLPYEQYF. The CDR3 nucleotides are TGTGCCAGCAGTCCCGGGCCTAGCCTTCCCTACGAGCAGTACTTC. Together with reference TRBV7-3 and TRBJ2-7, the CDR3 gives the full variable domain: GAGVSQTPSNKVTEKGKYVELRCDPISGHTALYWYRQSLGQGPEFLIYFQGTGAADDSGLPNDRFFAVRPEGSVSTLKIQRTERGDSAVYLCASSPGPSLPYEQYFGPGTRLTVT.

This clonotype was observed at least ten times. This sequence joins TRBV28 and TRBJ2-3; D possibly corresponds to TRBD1 (6 bases). In germline, CDR1 is MDHEN, CDR2 SYDVKM. V gave up 2 bases and J gave up 4 bases, with 16 bases separating them. The CDR3 runs 16 residues. The CDR3 DNA follows: TGTGCCAGCAGTTTAGGGCTGGCAGGGGCGTCAGATACGCAGTATTTT. As protein: CASSLGLAGASDTQYF.

This clonotype was detected many times. This rearrangement joins TRBV29-1 to TRBJ1-2; the match to TRBD1 covers 10 bases. CDR1 SQVTM and CDR2 ANQGSEA come from the germline V gene. The ends lost 7 bases at V and 4 bases at J; junction bases unmatched: 12. The CDR3 totals 15 residues. The CDR3 reads CSAGGTGVDLYGYTF. CDR3 sequence (DNA): TGCAGCGCTGGGGGGACAGGGGTCGATCTCTATGGCTACACCTTC.

The J gene is TRBJ2-6, the V gene TRBV27, with 7 bases identical to TRBD1. J gave up 1 base and V 5 bases, and 8 bases lay outside the gene matches. The CDR3 extends over 17 amino acids. Germline assignment: CDR1 MNHEY and CDR2 SMNVEV (reference sequence). CDR3 bases: TGTGCCAGCAGTATCCGGGACAGCCGATCTGGGGCCAACGTCCTGACTTTC. Protein sequence: CASSIRDSRSGANVLTF.

This clonotype was seen at least ten times. The rearrangement uses TRBV7-2 and TRBJ2-7; 7 nucleotides match TRBD2. This CDR3 region has 15 residues. Germline V gene lookup returns CDR1 SGHTA and CDR2 FQGNSA. With 1 base clipped from V and 3 bases from J, the junction kept 6 bases outside the gene matches. The CDR3 loop reads CASSLVAVAGYEQYF. The DNA of the CDR3 is TGTGCCAGCAGCTTAGTTGCGGTAGCGGGCTACGAGCAGTACTTC. Full variable domain (rest looked up from reference TRBV7-2 and TRBJ2-7): GAGVSQSPSNKVTEKGKDVELRCDPISGHTALYWYRQSLGQGLEFLIYFQGNSAPDKSGLPSDRFSAERTGGSVSTLTIQRTQQEDSAVYLCASSLVAVAGYEQYFGPGTRLTVT.

The rearrangement uses TRBV28 and TRBJ1-4; unclear D gene. The CDR3 covers 15 residues. V gave up 3 bases and J gave up 4 bases, with 12 bases separating them. The germline gives CDR1 MDHEN, CDR2 SYDVKM. Written as DNA, the CDR3 is TGTGCCAGCAGTTTTAGAGCGAAGGGTAATGAAAAACTGTTTTTT. Translation gives CASSFRAKGNEKLFF.